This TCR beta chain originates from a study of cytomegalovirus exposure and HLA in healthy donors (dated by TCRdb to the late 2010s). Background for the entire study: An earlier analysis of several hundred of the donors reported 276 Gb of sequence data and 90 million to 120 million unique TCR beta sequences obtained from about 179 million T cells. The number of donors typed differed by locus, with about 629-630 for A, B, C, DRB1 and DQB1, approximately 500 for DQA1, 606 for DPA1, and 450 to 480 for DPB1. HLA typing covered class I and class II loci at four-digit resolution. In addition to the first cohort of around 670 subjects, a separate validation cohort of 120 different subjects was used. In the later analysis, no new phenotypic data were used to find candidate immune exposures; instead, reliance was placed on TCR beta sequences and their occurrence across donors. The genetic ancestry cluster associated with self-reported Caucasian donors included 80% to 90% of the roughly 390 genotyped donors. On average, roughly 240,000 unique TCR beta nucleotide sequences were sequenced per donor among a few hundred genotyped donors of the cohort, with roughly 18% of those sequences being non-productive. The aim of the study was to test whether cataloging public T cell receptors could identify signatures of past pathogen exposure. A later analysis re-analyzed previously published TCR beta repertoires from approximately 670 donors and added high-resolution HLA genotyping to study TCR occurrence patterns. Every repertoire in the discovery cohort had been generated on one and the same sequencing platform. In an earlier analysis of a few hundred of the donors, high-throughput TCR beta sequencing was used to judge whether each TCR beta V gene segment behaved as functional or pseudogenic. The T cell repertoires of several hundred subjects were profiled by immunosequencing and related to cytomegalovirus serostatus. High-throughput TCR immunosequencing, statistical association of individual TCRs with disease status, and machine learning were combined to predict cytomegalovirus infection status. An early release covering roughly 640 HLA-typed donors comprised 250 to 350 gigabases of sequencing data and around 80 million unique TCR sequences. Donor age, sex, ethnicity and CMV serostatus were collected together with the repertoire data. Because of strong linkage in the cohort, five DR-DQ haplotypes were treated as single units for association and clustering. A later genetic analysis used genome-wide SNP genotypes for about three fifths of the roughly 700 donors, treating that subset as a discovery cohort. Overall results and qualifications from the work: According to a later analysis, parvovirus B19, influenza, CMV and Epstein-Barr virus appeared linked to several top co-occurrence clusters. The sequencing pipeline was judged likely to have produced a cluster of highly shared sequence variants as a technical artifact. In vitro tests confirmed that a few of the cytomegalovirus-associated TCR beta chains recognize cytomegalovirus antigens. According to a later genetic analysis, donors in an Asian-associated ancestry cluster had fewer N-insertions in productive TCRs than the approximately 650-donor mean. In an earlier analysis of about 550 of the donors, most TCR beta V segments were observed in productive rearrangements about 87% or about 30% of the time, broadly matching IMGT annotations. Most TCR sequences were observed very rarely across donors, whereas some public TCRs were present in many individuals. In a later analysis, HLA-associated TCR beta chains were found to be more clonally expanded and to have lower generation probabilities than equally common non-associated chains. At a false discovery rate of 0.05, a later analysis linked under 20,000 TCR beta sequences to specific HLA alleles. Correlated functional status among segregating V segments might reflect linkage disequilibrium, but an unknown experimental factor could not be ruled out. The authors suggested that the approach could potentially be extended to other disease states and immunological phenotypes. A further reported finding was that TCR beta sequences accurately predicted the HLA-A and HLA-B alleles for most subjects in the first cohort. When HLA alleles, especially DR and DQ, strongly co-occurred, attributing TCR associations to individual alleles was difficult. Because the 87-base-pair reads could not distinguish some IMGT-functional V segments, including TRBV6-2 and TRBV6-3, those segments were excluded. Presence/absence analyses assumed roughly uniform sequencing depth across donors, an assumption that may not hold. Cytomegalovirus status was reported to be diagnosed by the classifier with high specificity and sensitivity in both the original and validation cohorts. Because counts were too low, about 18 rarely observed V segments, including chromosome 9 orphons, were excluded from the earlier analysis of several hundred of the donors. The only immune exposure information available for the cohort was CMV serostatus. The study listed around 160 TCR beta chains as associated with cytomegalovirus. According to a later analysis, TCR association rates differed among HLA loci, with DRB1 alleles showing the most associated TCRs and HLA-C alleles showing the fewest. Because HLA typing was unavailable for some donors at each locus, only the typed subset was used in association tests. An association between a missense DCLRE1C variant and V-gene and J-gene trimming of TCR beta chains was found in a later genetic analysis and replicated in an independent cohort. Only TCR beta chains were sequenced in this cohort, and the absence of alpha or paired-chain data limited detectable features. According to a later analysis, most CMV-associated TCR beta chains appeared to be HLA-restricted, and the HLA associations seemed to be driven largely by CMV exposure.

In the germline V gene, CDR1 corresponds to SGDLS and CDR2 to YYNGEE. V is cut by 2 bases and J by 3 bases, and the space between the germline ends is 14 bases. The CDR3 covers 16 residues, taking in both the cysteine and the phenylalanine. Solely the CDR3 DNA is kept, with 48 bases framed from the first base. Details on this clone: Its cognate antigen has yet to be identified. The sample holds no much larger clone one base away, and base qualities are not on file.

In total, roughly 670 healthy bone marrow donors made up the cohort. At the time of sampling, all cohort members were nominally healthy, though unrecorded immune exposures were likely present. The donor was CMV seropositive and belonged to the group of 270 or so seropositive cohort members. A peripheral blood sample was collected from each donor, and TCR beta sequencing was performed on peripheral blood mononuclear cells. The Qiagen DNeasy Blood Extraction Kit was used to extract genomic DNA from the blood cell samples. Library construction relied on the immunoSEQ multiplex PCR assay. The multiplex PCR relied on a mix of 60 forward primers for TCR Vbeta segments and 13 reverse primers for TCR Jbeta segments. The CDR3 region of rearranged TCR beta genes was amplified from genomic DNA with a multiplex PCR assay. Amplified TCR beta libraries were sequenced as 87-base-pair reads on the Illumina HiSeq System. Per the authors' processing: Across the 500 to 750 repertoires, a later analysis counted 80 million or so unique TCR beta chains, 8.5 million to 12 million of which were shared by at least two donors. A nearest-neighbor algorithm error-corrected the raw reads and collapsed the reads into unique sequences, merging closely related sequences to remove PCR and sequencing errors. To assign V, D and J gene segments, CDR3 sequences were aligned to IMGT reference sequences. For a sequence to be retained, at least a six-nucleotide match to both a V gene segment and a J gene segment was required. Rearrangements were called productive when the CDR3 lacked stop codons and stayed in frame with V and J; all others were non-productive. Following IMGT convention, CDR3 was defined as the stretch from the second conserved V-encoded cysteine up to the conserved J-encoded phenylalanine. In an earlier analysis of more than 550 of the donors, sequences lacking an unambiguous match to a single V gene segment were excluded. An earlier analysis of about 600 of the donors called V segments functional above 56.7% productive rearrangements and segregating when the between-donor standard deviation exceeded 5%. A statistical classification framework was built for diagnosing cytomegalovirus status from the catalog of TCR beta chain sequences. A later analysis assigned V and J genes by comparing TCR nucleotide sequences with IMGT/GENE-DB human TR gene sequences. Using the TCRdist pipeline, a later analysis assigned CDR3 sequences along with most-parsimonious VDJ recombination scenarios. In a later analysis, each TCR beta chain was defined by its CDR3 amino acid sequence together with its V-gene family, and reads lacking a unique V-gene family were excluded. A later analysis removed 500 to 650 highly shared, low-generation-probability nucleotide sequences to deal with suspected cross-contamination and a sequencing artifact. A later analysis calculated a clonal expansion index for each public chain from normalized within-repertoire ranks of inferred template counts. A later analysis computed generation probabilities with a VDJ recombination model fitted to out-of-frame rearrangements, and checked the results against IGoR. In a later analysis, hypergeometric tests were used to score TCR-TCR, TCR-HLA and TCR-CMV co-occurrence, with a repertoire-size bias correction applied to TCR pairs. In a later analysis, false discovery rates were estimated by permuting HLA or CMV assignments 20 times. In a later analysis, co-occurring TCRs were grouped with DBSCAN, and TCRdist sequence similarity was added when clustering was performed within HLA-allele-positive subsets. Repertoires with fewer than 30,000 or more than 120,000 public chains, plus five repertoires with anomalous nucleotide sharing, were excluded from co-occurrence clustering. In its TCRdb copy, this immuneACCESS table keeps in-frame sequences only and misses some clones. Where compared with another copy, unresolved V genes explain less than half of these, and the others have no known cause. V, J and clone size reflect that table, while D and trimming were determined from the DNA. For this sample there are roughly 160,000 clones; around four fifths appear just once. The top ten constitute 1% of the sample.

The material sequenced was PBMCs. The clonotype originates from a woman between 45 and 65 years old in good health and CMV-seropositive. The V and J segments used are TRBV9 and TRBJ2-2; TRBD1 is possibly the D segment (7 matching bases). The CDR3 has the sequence CASSVRGASDTGELFF. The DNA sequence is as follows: TGTGCCAGCAGCGTCAGGGGGGCCTCAGACACCGGGGAGCTGTTTTTT. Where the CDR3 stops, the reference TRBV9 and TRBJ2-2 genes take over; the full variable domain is DSGVTQTPKHLITATGQRVTLRCSPRSGDLSVYWYQQSLDQGLQFLIQYYNGEERAKGNILERFSAQQFPDLHSELNLSSLELGDSALYFCASSVRGASDTGELFFGEGSRLTVL.